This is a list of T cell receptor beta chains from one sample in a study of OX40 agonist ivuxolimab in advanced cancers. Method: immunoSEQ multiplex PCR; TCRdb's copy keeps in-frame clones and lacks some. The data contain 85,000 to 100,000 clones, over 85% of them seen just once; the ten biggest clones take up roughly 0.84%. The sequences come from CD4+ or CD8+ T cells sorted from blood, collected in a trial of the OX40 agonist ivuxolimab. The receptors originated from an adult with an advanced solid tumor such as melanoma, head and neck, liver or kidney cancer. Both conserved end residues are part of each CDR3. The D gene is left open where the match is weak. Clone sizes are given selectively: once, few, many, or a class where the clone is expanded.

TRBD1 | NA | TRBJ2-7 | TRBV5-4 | CASSLSSDRGHEQYF | TGTGCCAGCAGCTTGTCGTCAGACAGGGGCCACGAGCAGTACTTC
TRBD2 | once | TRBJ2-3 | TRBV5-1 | CASSLANSGVDTQYF | TGCGCCAGCAGCTTGGCCAATAGCGGGGTAGATACGCAGTATTTT
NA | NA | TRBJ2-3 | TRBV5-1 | CASVGQPSTDTQYF | TGCGCCAGCGTTGGACAGCCCAGCACAGATACGCAGTATTTT
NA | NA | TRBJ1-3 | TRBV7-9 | CASSLPGHLRSGNTIYF | TGTGCCAGCAGCCTGCCCGGACATCTACGCTCTGGAAACACCATATATTTT
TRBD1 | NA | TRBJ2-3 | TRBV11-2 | CASSSSVTGGRADTQYF | TGTGCCAGCAGCTCGTCAGTTACAGGGGGTAGAGCAGATACGCAGTATTTT
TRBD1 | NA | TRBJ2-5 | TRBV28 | CASSPPDRGTQYF | TGTGCCAGCAGTCCTCCGGACAGGGGGACCCAGTACTTC
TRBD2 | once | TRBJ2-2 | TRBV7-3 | CASSLKPLAGAGELFF | TGTGCCAGCAGCTTAAAGCCCCTAGCGGGGGCCGGGGAGCTGTTTTTT
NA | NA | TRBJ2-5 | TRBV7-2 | CASSQDRTQETQYF | TGTGCCAGCAGCCAAGACAGGACCCAAGAGACCCAGTACTTC
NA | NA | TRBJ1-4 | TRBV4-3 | CASSWGGEKLFF | TGCGCCAGCAGCTGGGGTGGTGAAAAACTGTTTTTT
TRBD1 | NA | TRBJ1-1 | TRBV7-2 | CASSAQGATEAFF | TGTGCCAGCAGCGCTCAGGGGGCAACTGAAGCTTTCTTT
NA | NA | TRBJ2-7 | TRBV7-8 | CASSLGGKHSYEQYF | TGTGCCAGCAGCTTAGGGGGAAAACACTCCTACGAGCAGTACTTC